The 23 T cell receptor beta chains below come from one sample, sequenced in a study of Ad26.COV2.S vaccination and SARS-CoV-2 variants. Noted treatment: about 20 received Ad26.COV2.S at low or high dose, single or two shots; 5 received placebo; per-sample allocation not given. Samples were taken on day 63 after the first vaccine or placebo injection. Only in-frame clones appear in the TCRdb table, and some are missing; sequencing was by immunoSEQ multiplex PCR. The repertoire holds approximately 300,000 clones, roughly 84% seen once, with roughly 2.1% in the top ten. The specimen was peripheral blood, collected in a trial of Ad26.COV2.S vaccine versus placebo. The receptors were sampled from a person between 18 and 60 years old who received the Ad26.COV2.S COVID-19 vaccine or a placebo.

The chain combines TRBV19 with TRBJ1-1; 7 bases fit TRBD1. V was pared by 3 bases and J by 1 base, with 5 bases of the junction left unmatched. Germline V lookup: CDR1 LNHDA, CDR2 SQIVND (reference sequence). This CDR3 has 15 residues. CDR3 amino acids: CASSIRDSQNTEAFF. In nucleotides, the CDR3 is TGTGCCAGTAGTATCCGGGACAGCCAGAACACTGAAGCTTTCTTT. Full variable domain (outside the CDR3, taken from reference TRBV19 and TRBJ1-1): DGGITQSPKYLFRKEGQNVTLSCEQNLNHDAMYWYRQDPGQGLRLIYYSQIVNDFQKGDIAEGYSVSREKKESFPLTVTSAQKNPTAFYLCASSIRDSQNTEAFFGQGTRLTVV.

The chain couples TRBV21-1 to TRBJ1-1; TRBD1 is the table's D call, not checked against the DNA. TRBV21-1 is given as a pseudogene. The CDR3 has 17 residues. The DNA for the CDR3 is TGTGCCAGCAGCATACGACAGGGGCCCCAGGGGTGGACTGAAGCTTTCTTT. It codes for CASSIRQGPQGWTEAFF.

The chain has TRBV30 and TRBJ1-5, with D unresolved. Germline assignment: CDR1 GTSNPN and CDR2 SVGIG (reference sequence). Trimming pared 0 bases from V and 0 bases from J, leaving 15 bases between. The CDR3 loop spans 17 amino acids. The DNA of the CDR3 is TGTGCCTGGAGTGTTGGGAGGTGGCAGTATAGCAATCAGCCCCAGCATTTT. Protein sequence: CAWSVGRWQYSNQPQHF.

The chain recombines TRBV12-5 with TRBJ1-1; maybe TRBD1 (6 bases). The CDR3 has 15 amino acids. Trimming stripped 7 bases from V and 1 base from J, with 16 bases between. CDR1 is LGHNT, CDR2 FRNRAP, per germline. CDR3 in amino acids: CASAPGWGQNTEAFF. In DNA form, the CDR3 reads TGTGCTAGTGCCCCCGGGTGGGGACAGAACACTGAAGCTTTCTTT.

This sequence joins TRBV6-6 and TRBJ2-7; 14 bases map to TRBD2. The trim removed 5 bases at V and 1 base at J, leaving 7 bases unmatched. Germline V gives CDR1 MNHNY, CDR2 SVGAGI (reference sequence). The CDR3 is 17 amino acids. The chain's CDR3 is CASSPTSGGAVSYEQYF. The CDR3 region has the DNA TGTGCCAGCAGTCCGACTAGCGGGGGGGCCGTATCCTACGAGCAGTACTTC.

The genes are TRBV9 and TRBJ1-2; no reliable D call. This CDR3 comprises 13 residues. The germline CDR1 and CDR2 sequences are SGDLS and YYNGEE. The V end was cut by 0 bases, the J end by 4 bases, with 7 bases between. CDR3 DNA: TGTGCCAGCAGCGTAGGGGCAGCCTATGGCTACACCTTC. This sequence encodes CASSVGAAYGYTF.

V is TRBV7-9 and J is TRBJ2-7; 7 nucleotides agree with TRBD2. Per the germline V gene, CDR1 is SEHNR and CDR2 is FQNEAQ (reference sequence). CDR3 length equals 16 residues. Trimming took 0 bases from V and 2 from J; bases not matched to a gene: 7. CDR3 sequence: CASSLAIAGQTYEQYF. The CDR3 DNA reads TGTGCCAGCAGCTTAGCGATAGCGGGCCAAACCTACGAGCAGTACTTC.

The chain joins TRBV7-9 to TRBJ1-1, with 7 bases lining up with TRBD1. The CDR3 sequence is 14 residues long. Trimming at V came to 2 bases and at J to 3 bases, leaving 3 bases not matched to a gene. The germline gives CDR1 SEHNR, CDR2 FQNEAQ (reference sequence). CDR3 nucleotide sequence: TGTGCCAGCAGCTTAAGACAGGGAGACACTGAAGCTTTCTTT. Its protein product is CASSLRQGDTEAFF.

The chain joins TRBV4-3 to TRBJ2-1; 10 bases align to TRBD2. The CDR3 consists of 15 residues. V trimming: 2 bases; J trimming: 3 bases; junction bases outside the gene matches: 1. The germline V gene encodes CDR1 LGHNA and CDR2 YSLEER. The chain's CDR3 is CASSQLAGDYNEQFF. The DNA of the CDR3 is TGCGCCAGCAGCCAACTAGCGGGGGACTACAATGAGCAGTTCTTC.

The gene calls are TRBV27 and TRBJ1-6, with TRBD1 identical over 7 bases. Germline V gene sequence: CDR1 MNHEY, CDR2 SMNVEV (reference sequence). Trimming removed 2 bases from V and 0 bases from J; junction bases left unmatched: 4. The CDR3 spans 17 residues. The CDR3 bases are TGTGCCAGCAGTTTAAGCAGGGGGGACTCCTATAATTCACCCCTCCACTTT. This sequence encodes CASSLSRGDSYNSPLHF.

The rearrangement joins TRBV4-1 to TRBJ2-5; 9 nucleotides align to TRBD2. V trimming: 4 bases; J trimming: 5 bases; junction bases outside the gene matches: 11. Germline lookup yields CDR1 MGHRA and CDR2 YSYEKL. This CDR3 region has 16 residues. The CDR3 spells CASSRTGAGGLETQYF. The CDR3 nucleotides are TGCGCCAGCAGCCGAACTGGGGCGGGGGGGCTTGAGACCCAGTACTTC.

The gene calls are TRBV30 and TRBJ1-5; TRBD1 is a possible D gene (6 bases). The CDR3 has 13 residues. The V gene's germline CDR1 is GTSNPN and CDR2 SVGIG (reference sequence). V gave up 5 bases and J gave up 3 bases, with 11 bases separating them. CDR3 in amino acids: CAWDQGYNQPQHF. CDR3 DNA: TGTGCCTGGGATCAGGGGTACAATCAGCCCCAGCATTTT.

This CDR3 reads CASSSTGVESPLHF. The DNA for the CDR3 is TGTGCCAGCAGTTCGACAGGGGTGGAATCACCCCTCCACTTT. This chain connects TRBV27 to TRBJ1-6; 8 nucleotides align to TRBD1. J gave up 10 bases and V 4 bases, and 6 bases lay outside the gene matches. The germline CDR1 and CDR2 sequences are MNHEY and SMNVEV (reference sequence). This CDR3 is 14 amino acids long.

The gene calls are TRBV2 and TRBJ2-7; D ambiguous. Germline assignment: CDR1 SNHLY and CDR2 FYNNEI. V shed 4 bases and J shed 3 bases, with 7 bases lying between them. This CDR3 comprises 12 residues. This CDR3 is CASSGTLYEQYF. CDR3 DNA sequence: TGTGCCAGCAGTGGGACCCTCTACGAGCAGTACTTC.

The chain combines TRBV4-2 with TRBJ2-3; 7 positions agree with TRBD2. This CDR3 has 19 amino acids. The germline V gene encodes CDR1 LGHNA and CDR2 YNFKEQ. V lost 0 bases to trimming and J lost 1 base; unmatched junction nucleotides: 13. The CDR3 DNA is TGTGCCAGCAGCCAAGACGAAATGGCCAGAAGCGGGGGCACAGATACGCAGTATTTT. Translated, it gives CASSQDEMARSGGTDTQYF.

For the CDR3, the DNA is TGTGCCAGCAGTTCGACAGGGATGGGGAACACTGAAGCTTTCTTT. Translating it yields CASSSTGMGNTEAFF. The rearrangement links TRBV27 to TRBJ1-1; 7 positions match TRBD1. CDR3 size: 15 residues. CDR1 MNHEY and CDR2 SMNVEV come from the germline V gene (reference sequence). The V and J ends lost 4 bases and 1 base, in that order; junction bases with no gene match: 6.

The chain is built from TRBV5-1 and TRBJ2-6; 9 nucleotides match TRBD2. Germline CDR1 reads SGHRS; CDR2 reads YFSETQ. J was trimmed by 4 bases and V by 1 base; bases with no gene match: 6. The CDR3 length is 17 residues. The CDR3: CASSLLLAGAGANVLTF. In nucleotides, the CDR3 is TGCGCCAGCAGCTTGCTACTAGCGGGTGCCGGGGCCAACGTCCTGACTTTC.

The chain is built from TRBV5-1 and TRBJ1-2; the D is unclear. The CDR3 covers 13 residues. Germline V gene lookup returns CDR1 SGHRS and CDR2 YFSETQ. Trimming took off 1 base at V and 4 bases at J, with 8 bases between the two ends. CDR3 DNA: TGCGCCAGCAGCTTGATGGGCAGCTATGGCTACACCTTC. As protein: CASSLMGSYGYTF.

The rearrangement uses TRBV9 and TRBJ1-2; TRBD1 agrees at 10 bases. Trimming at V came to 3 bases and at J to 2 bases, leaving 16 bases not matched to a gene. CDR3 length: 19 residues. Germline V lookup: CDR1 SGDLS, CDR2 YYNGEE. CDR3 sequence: CASSAKPTGTGVQNYGYTF. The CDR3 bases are TGTGCCAGCAGCGCCAAACCAACCGGGACAGGGGTTCAGAACTATGGCTACACCTTC.

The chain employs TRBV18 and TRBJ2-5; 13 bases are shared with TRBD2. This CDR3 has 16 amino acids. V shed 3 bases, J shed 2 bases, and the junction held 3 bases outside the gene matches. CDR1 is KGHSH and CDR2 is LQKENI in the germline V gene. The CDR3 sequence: CASSPLLAGGQETQYF. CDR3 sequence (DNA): TGTGCCAGCTCACCGCTACTAGCGGGGGGGCAAGAGACCCAGTACTTC.

The CDR3 nucleotides read TGTGCCAGCAGTGGGACAGGCGGCGGGGGCATATATTTT. It is translated as CASSGTGGGGIYF. This chain connects TRBV12-3 or TRBV12-4 to TRBJ1-3; 8 bases are shared with TRBD1. CDR3 length equals 13 residues. The J segment lost 12 bases and the V segment lost 5 bases, leaving 9 bases of the junction unmatched.

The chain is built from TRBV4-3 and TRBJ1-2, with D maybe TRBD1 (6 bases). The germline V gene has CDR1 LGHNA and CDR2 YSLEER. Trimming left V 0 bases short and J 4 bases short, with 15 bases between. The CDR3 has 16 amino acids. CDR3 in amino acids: CASSQDADRRFYGYTF. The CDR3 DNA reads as TGCGCCAGCAGCCAAGATGCGGACAGAAGGTTCTATGGCTACACCTTC.

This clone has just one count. CDR3 protein: CASSGYRGDTEAFF. CDR3 sequence (DNA): TGTGCCAGCAGTGGATACAGGGGGGACACTGAAGCTTTCTTT. The chain is built from TRBV25-1 and TRBJ1-1, with 8 bases lining up with TRBD1. V lost 4 bases to trimming and J lost 3 bases; unmatched junction nucleotides: 4. This CDR3 region has 14 residues. Per the germline V gene, CDR1 is MGHDK and CDR2 is SYGVNS.